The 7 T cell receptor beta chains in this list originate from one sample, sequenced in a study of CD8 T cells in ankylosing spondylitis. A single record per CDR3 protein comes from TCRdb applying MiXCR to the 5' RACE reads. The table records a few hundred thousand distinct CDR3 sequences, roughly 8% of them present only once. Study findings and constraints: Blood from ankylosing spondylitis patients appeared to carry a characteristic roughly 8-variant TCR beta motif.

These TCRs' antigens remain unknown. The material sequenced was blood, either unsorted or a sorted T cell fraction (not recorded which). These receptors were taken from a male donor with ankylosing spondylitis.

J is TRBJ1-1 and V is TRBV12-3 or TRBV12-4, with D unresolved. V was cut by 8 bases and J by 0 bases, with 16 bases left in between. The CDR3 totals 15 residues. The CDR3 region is CASAWGGPVNTEAFF. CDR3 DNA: TGTGCCAGCGCTTGGGGAGGGCCCGTGAACACTGAAGCTTTCTTT.

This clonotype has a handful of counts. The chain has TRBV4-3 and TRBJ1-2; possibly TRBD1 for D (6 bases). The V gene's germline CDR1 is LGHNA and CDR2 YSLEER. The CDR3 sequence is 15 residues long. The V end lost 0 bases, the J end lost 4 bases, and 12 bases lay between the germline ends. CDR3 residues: CASSQDAGDAYGYTF. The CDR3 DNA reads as TGCGCCAGCAGCCAAGATGCAGGGGACGCCTATGGCTACACCTTC.

The CDR3 spells CASSLSFETGRVQPQHF. CDR3 coding DNA: TGTGCCAGCAGTTTATCGTTCGAGACAGGGAGGGTACAGCCCCAGCATTTT. V and J are TRBV27 and TRBJ1-5; 7 nucleotides align to TRBD1. Trimming removed 0 bases from V and 7 bases from J; junction bases left unmatched: 12. The germline gives CDR1 MNHEY, CDR2 SMNVEV (reference sequence). The CDR3 covers 17 residues.

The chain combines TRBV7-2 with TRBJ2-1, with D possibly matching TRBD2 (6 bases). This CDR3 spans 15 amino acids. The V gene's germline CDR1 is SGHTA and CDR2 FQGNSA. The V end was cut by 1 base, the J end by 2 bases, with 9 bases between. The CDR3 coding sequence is TGTGCCAGCAGCTTAGGTCGGGGGACCTACAATGAGCAGTTCTTC. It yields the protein CASSLGRGTYNEQFF. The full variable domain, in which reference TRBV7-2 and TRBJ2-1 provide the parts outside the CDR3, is GAGVSQSPSNKVTEKGKDVELRCDPISGHTALYWYRQSLGQGLEFLIYFQGNSAPDKSGLPSDRFSAERTGGSVSTLTIQRTQQEDSAVYLCASSLGRGTYNEQFFGPGTRLTVL.

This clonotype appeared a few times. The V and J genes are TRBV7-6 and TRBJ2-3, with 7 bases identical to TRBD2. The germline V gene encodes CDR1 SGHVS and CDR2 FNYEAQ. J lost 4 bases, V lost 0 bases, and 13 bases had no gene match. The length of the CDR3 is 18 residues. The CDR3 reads CASSLAEPGLLNSDTQYF. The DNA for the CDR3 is TGTGCCAGCAGCTTAGCAGAGCCGGGACTACTAAACTCAGATACGCAGTATTTT.

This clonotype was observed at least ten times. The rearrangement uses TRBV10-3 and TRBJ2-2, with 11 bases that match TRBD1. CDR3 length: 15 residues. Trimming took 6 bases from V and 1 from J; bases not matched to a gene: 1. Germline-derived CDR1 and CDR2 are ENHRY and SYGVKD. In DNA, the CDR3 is TGTGCCATCAGGGGACAGGGGGAGAACACCGGGGAGCTGTTTTTT. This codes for CAIRGQGENTGELFF.

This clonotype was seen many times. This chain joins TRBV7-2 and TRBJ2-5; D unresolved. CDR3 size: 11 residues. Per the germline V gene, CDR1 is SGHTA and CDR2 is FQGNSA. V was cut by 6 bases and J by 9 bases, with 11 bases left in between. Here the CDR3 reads CASRATMAQYF. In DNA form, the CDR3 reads TGTGCCAGCAGGGCAACTATGGCCCAGTACTTC. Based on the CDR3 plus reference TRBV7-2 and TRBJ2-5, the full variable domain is GAGVSQSPSNKVTEKGKDVELRCDPISGHTALYWYRQSLGQGLEFLIYFQGNSAPDKSGLPSDRFSAERTGGSVSTLTIQRTQQEDSAVYLCASRATMAQYFGPGTRLLVL.